This is a list of T cell receptor beta chains from one sample in a study of blood T cell repertoires in COVID-19. Profiling relied on immunoSEQ multiplex PCR, and the TCRdb table lists in-frame clones only, not all of them. The sample has some 320,000 clones; about 91% are singletons. Sample: peripheral blood. These receptor sequences come from a woman under 40 who had recovered from COVID-19. The CDR3 runs from the conserved cysteine through the conserved F or W. The D gene is left open where the match is weak. Expanded clones get a size class; other rows say once, few or many, or leave the size out.

V gene	clone size	D gene	J gene	CDR3 DNA	CDR3 protein
TRBV11-2	.	TRBD2	TRBJ2-1	TGTGCCAGCAGCTTAGCTGCTTGGACTAGCATGAATGAGCAGTTCTTC	CASSLAAWTSMNEQFF
TRBV5-6	.	.	TRBJ2-7	TGTGCCAGCAGCTCGGACATTCCCTACGAGCAGTACTTC	CASSSDIPYEQYF
TRBV4-1	.	.	TRBJ2-5	TGCGCCAGCAGCCAATTCGAGGCTCAAGAGACCCAGTACTTC	CASSQFEAQETQYF
TRBV2	.	.	TRBJ1-2	TGTGCCAGCAGTGAAGACGGGGGATGGGAGCATGGCTACACCTTC	CASSEDGGWEHGYTF
TRBV10-3	.	TRBD1	TRBJ1-6	TGTGCCACGATTGGGGACAGCAGGAATTCACCCCTCCACTTT	CATIGDSRNSPLHF
TRBV19	.	TRBD1	TRBJ1-1	TGTGCCAGTAGTTTCGGGGGACAGGCCACTGAAGCTTTCTTT	CASSFGGQATEAFF
TRBV10-3	.	TRBD1	TRBJ1-3	TGTGCCATCAGTGCCGACAGGGGAAGTAGAAACACCATATATTTT	CAISADRGSRNTIYF
TRBV28	.	TRBD2	TRBJ2-1	TGTGCCAGCAGTCAAGCGACTAGCGGGGGGTACAATGAGCAGTTCTTC	CASSQATSGGYNEQFF
TRBV24-1	.	.	TRBJ2-2	TGTGCCACCAGCCCTACAGGGTATAACACCGGGGAGCTGTTTTTT	CATSPTGYNTGELFF
TRBV28	.	TRBD1	TRBJ1-2	TGTGCCAGCAGTTTAGGGCAGGGGGTCTATGGCTACACCTTC	CASSLGQGVYGYTF
TRBV2	.	.	TRBJ1-1	TGTGCCAGCAGTGATCAGGGACAAAACACTGAAGCTTTCTTT	CASSDQGQNTEAFF
TRBV19	.	.	TRBJ1-4	TGTGCCAGTAGCCCTCCCTCCTCTTCCCCGAACAAAAAACTGTTTTTT	CASSPPSSSPNKKLFF
TRBV28	.	TRBD1	TRBJ1-6	TGTGCCAGCAGTTTGGTCAATCGCCGATCCGGGACAGGGCACTCACCCCTCCACTTT	CASSLVNRRSGTGHSPLHF
TRBV30	.	.	TRBJ1-5	TGTGCCTGGAGTGTAAGAGGCAATCAGCCCCAGCATTTT	CAWSVRGNQPQHF
TRBV29-1	.	.	TRBJ1-2	TGCAGCGTTGGAGCGGTCGGTTCCTATGGCTACACCTTC	CSVGAVGSYGYTF
TRBV3-1/TRBV3-2	.	.	TRBJ2-3	TGTGCCAGCAGCCAATGGCTAGTTAGTGGCACAGATACGCAGTATTTT	CASSQWLVSGTDTQYF
TRBV5-6	.	.	TRBJ2-2	TGTGCCAGCAGCTGGACAGTTGCGAACACCGGGGAGCTGTTTTTT	CASSWTVANTGELFF
TRBV11-2	once	.	TRBJ2-7	TGTGCCACAGCGTCTCACCGGAGTGGGGAGCAGTACTTC	CATASHRSGEQYF
TRBV27	once	TRBD1	TRBJ1-1	TGTGCCAGCAGTTCTATCAGGGGGCAAGGGGGGAACACTGAAGCTTTCTTT	CASSSIRGQGGNTEAFF
TRBV2	.	.	TRBJ1-5	TGTGCCAGCAGTGAACGGGGTAGACAGCCCCAGCATTTT	CASSERGRQPQHF
TRBV28	.	TRBD1	TRBJ1-1	TGTGCCAGCAGCCTTACAGGGGGCGCCCACACTGAAGCTTTCTTT	CASSLTGGAHTEAFF